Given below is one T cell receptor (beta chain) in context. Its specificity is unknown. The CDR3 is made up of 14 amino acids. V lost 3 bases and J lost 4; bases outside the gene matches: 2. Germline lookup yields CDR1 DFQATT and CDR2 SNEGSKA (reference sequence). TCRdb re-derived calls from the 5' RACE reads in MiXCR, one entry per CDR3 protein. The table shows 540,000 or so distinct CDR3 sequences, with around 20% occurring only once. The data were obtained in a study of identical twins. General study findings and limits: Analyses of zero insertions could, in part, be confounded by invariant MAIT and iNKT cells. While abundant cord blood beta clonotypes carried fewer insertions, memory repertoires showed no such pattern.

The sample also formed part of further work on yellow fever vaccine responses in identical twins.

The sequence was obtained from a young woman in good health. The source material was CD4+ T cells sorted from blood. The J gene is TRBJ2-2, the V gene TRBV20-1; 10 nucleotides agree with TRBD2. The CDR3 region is CSARASGSTGELFF. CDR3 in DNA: TGCAGTGCTAGGGCTAGCGGGAGCACCGGGGAGCTGTTTTTT.